This T cell receptor beta chain was found in a study of metastatic and nonmetastatic thyroid tumors. In the study overall: The authors compared repertoires across blood and tumor or nodule tissue from malignant and benign thyroid patients.

Patients were all untreated before their thyroid surgery. TCRdb re-called the PCR reads via MiXCR. Of 15,000 to 20,000 clones listed, around 30% are singletons. This CDR3 region has 20 residues. Germline CDR1 and CDR2: MNHEY and SVGAGI. Unmatched junction bases numbered 15, after V lost 4 bases and J lost 3 bases. This clone occurred many times. What it binds is not known. Study-level results: Benign nodules reportedly had significantly lower TCR beta diversity than malignant thyroid tumors in blood and tumor.

This clonotype was obtained from a female donor with papillary thyroid cancer or a benign thyroid nodule (not recorded which). Some clones in this sample may be carry-over from other donors' samples. This chain uses TRBV6-5 with TRBJ2-2; 12 nucleotides match TRBD1. Material for sequencing was tumor tissue. CDR3 in DNA: TGTGCCAGCAGTTCGGGACAGGGGGCGCGGGACGGGCACCACACCGGGGAGCTGTTTTTT. Its translation is CASSSGQGARDGHHTGELFF.